A selection of T cell receptor beta chains follows, all from one sample in a study of cytomegalovirus exposure and HLA in healthy donors. The method was immunoSEQ multiplex PCR; TCRdb's version includes in-frame clones alone and lacks a portion of them. Its table lists about 190,000 clones. Sequenced input: PBMCs. The origin of the receptors is a man aged 30-40 years in good health and CMV-seronegative. Both conserved end residues are part of each CDR3. The D gene is left open where the match is weak.

CDR3nt | CDR3aa | j_gene | d_gene | v_gene
TGTGCCAGCAGCTCCAGGGGATTCAGCAATCAGCCCCAGCATTTT | CASSSRGFSNQPQHF | TRBJ1-5 | - | TRBV28
TGTGCCAGCAGTGAGGCAGCGTTCTATGGCTACACCTTC | CASSEAAFYGYTF | TRBJ1-2 | - | TRBV2
TGCGCCAGCAGTGGACAGATTTACAATGAGCAGTTCTTC | CASSGQIYNEQFF | TRBJ2-1 | - | TRBV10-1
TGCGCCAGCAGCCTGACACGGCCGAACACCGGGGAGCTGTTTTTT | CASSLTRPNTGELFF | TRBJ2-2 | - | TRBV5-1
TGTGCCAGCAGCTTCAGGGACACCTATAATTCACCCCTCCACTTT | CASSFRDTYNSPLHF | TRBJ1-6 | - | TRBV13
TGTGCCAGTAGTCCGTTACCCTCAGGGGGTTTTAATGAAAAACTGTTTTTT | CASSPLPSGGFNEKLFF | TRBJ1-4 | TRBD1 | TRBV19
TGTGCCAGCAGCTTAGTAGAGGATCGGAATGAAAAACTGTTTTTT | CASSLVEDRNEKLFF | TRBJ1-4 | - | TRBV7-9
TGTGCCAGCACCAAAGGAGGGGCTCGATATGGCTACACCTTC | CASTKGGARYGYTF | TRBJ1-2 | - | TRBV28
TGTGCCAGCAGTTTATTGGACAGGTACGCCTACGAGCAGTACTTC | CASSLLDRYAYEQYF | TRBJ2-7 | TRBD1 | TRBV27
TGTGCCAGCAGTTTAGCCGACAGGGATAACAATGAGCAGTTCTTC | CASSLADRDNNEQFF | TRBJ2-1 | TRBD1 | TRBV28
TGCGCCAGCAGCTTGGCCTGGAGCAGTTTGAACACTGAAGCTTTCTTT | CASSLAWSSLNTEAFF | TRBJ1-1 | - | TRBV5-1
TGTGCCAGCAGCCGGAACACCCTCCGGGGCACAGATACGCAGTATTTT | CASSRNTLRGTDTQYF | TRBJ2-3 | - | TRBV7-2
TGTGCCAGCAGCTTAGTCCCAGGGGGCGGCGGATATGGCTACACCTTC | CASSLVPGGGGYGYTF | TRBJ1-2 | TRBD1 | TRBV7-8
TGTGCCAGCAGCGTAGCATCAGTCAGGGGGAGAAGCTATAATTCACCCCTCCACTTT | CASSVASVRGRSYNSPLHF | TRBJ1-6 | TRBD1 | TRBV9
TGTGCCAGCAGCCCCCAGGCGGGGGGCCCCTACGAGCAGTACTTC | CASSPQAGGPYEQYF | TRBJ2-7 | TRBD2 | TRBV5-6
TGTGCCAGCAGCCCCCCGGCTAGCGGAAGCTCCTACGAGCAGTACTTC | CASSPPASGSSYEQYF | TRBJ2-7 | TRBD2 | TRBV7-6
TGTGCCAGCAGCCCGACAGGGAACTCCTACGAGCAGTACTTC | CASSPTGNSYEQYF | TRBJ2-7 | TRBD1 | TRBV7-2
TGTGCCAGCGAGCCAGGGGAAGTGGACAGGGAGTCTCCGTACTTC | CASEPGEVDRESPYF | TRBJ2-7 | TRBD1 | TRBV11-3
TGTGCCAGCAGACAACCGACTACCGAGCAGTACTTC | CASRQPTTEQYF | TRBJ2-7 | - | TRBV6-1
TGCGCCAGCAGCTTGGACGCCCCGAGACAATGGAGGATGAACACTGAAGCTTTCTTT | CASSLDAPRQWRMNTEAFF | TRBJ1-1 | - | TRBV5-1
TGTGCCAGCAGCCCGGCGGGGGGCGGCACTGAAGCTTTCTTT | CASSPAGGGTEAFF | TRBJ1-1 | - | TRBV7-6
TGTGCCAGCAGCCAACCCTCCGGGACAGCTAACACTGAAGCTTTCTTT | CASSQPSGTANTEAFF | TRBJ1-1 | TRBD1 | TRBV7-6
TGTGCCATCAGCCCGGGACAGGGGGCGAATCAGCCCCAGCATTTT | CAISPGQGANQPQHF | TRBJ1-5 | TRBD1 | TRBV10-3
TGTGCCACCAGCACCGGGGGTGTACGAGGCGCCAAAAACATTCAGTACTTC | CATSTGGVRGAKNIQYF | TRBJ2-4 | - | TRBV15
TGTGCCAGCAGTTACCCCCGGGGGGGACCGAACACCGGGGAGCTGTTTTTT | CASSYPRGGPNTGELFF | TRBJ2-2 | TRBD2 | TRBV7-9
TGTGCCAGCAGCGCGGGGGTCTCCACTGAAGCTTTCTTT | CASSAGVSTEAFF | TRBJ1-1 | - | TRBV7-6
TGTGCCAGCAGTGAGGAGGGACTAGAGCAGTTCTTC | CASSEEGLEQFF | TRBJ2-1 | TRBD2 | TRBV6-1
TGTGCCAGCAGTTACAACAGAGTCTATGGCTACACCTTC | CASSYNRVYGYTF | TRBJ1-2 | - | TRBV6-5
TGTGCCTGGAGCAGGGGCGGCTCTGGGGCCAACGTCCTGACTTTC | CAWSRGGSGANVLTF | TRBJ2-6 | - | TRBV30
TGTGCCAGCAGCCGGACAGGGGGCCGCTACGAGCAGTACTTC | CASSRTGGRYEQYF | TRBJ2-7 | TRBD1 | TRBV7-9
TGTGCCAGCAGACAGGGCGCCGGAGATGGCTACACCTTC | CASRQGAGDGYTF | TRBJ1-2 | - | TRBV7-3
TGTGCCAGCTCACCACCTTTAGTGGGACAGGTTAATTCACCCCTCCACTTT | CASSPPLVGQVNSPLHF | TRBJ1-6 | TRBD1 | TRBV18
TGTGCCACCTGGGTAGGGATAGCGGGGAACTACGAGCAGTACTTC | CATWVGIAGNYEQYF | TRBJ2-7 | TRBD2 | TRBV10-3
TGTGCCAGCAGCTTGGGGGGACAAAGGGACACTGAAGCTTTCTTT | CASSLGGQRDTEAFF | TRBJ1-1 | - | TRBV5-5
TGTGCCAGCAGCTTTCTAAGGGGCTCCTACAATGAGCAGTTCTTC | CASSFLRGSYNEQFF | TRBJ2-1 | - | TRBV5-8
TGTGCCAGCAGCGTACAGGCCAACTGGGACTATGGCTACACCTTC | CASSVQANWDYGYTF | TRBJ1-2 | - | TRBV9
TGTGCCATCAGGGGGGACAGGGGGCGATCGGACACTGAAGCTTTCTTT | CAIRGDRGRSDTEAFF | TRBJ1-1 | TRBD1 | TRBV10-3
TGCAGCGTTCGTAGCTCTGGAAACACCATATATTTT | CSVRSSGNTIYF | TRBJ1-3 | - | TRBV29-1
TGTGCCAGCAGTGATTCACAGAAAAACATTCAGTACTTC | CASSDSQKNIQYF | TRBJ2-4 | - | TRBV6-1
TGTGCCAGCAGCTTTTTCAGGACACCGAAGCCTTTCTCTGGAAACACCATATATTTT | CASSFFRTPKPFSGNTIYF | TRBJ1-3 | - | TRBV7-9
TGTGCCAGCAGTTCCCCCGGGGGGGCTGAGGCCAAAAACATTCAGTACTTC | CASSSPGGAEAKNIQYF | TRBJ2-4 | TRBD2 | TRBV28
TGTGCCAGCAGTGTTTTGCGGTCGACCCACGCCAAAAACATTCAGTACTTC | CASSVLRSTHAKNIQYF | TRBJ2-4 | - | TRBV6-4
TGTGCCAGTAGTATTGGGGGACAGGGGACCATCTATGGCTACACCTTC | CASSIGGQGTIYGYTF | TRBJ1-2 | TRBD1 | TRBV19
TGTGCCAGCAGCTTAGGTCCGGGACAAAATTCACCCCTCCACTTT | CASSLGPGQNSPLHF | TRBJ1-6 | - | TRBV7-2
TGTGCCAGCGTACAGGCGGGCGGGGGGCACAATGAGCAGTTCTTC | CASVQAGGGHNEQFF | TRBJ2-1 | TRBD2 | TRBV6-1
TGTGCCAGCAGCTTAGCGGCCGGCGGGGGCAATTCACCCCTCCACTTT | CASSLAAGGGNSPLHF | TRBJ1-6 | - | TRBV5-6
TGTGCCAGCAGCCAAGATCAACAGGGGGCATATACTGAAGCTTTCTTT | CASSQDQQGAYTEAFF | TRBJ1-1 | TRBD1 | TRBV4-2
TGTGCCAGCAGCTTGCAATCTTCGAACGGGGACATTCAGTACTTC | CASSLQSSNGDIQYF | TRBJ2-4 | - | TRBV7-2
TGTGCCAGTATCAACAAAAAGAACACTGAAGCTTTCTTT | CASINKKNTEAFF | TRBJ1-1 | - | TRBV19
TGTGCCAGCAGTCGGACAGGGACTGGCTCTGGAAACACCATATATTTT | CASSRTGTGSGNTIYF | TRBJ1-3 | TRBD1 | TRBV4-2
TGTGCCAGTAGTATAGCGTACAGGGTAGGGACTGAAGCTTTCTTT | CASSIAYRVGTEAFF | TRBJ1-1 | - | TRBV19
TGTGCCAGCAGTGTTTACAGGGGGCACGACGGGGAGCTGTTTTTT | CASSVYRGHDGELFF | TRBJ2-2 | TRBD1 | TRBV6-1
TGTGCCAGCAGCCCATCAGGGGTTGAGCAGGGCAGTCAGCCCCAGCATTTT | CASSPSGVEQGSQPQHF | TRBJ1-5 | - | TRBV7-6